This T cell receptor (beta chain) came from a study of CD8 T cells in ankylosing spondylitis. Study conclusions and caveats: Characteristic of ankylosing spondylitis blood, it appeared, was a TCR beta motif comprising about 8 highly homologous variants.

The CDR3 loop spans 12 amino acids. V lost 5 bases to trimming and J lost 3 bases; unmatched junction nucleotides: 1. Germline lookup yields CDR1 SEHNR and CDR2 FQNEAQ (reference sequence). This clonotype was seen repeatedly, ten times or more. The antigen is not known. One entry per CDR3 protein results from TCRdb running MiXCR on the 5' RACE reads. The sample lists 200,000 to 250,000 distinct CDR3 sequences; 6% to 8.5% were seen once. Sequenced sample: blood, either unsorted or a sorted T cell fraction (not recorded which). The chain joins TRBV7-9 to TRBJ2-7, with 7 bases that match TRBD2. The origin of this receptor is a male donor with ankylosing spondylitis. In DNA, the CDR3 is TGTGCCAGCAGCAGGGACTACTACGAGCAGTACTTC. Translated, it gives CASSRDYYEQYF.